Listed below are T cell receptor beta chains from one sample, sequenced in a study of control samples from healthy donors and cancer patients. The table came from immunoSEQ multiplex PCR; TCRdb's copy has only in-frame clones and leaves some out. Altogether about 160,000 clones are present, just over 95% being singletons, with the ten largest covering approximately 1%. Specimen: blood. Receptors were obtained from a woman aged 30 to 39 in good health. Both conserved end residues are part of each CDR3. A D gene is named only where the DNA matches it firmly. Clone size appears in some rows only: once, few, many, or a class for an expanded clone.

v_call	clone_size	j_call	d_call	cdr3_aa	cdr3_nt
TRBV3-1/TRBV3-2	once	TRBJ2-1	-	CASSQEAFRMQFF	TGTGCCAGCAGCCAAGAGGCATTCAGGATGCAGTTCTTC
TRBV30	-	TRBJ1-2	TRBD1	CATDRVRDGYTF	TGTGCCACCGACAGGGTTCGGGATGGCTACACCTTC
TRBV2	-	TRBJ2-2	TRBD2	CASRRYGGTGELFF	TGTGCCAGCAGACGATACGGGGGGACCGGGGAGCTGTTTTTT
TRBV21-1	-	TRBJ1-1	-	CASSRRGETGSAEAFF	TGTGCCAGCAGCAGGCGGGGGGAGACAGGGAGTGCTGAAGCTTTCTTT
TRBV28	-	TRBJ1-4	TRBD1	CASSLQGATNEKLFF	TGTGCCAGCAGTTTACAGGGGGCAACTAATGAAAAACTGTTTTTT
TRBV5-4	-	TRBJ1-6	-	CASSFLQDNSPLHF	TGTGCCAGCAGCTTCTTACAGGACAATTCACCCCTCCACTTT
TRBV6-5	-	TRBJ2-1	TRBD1	CASSYSGTGGFNEQFF	TGTGCCAGCAGTTACTCTGGGACAGGGGGTTTCAATGAGCAGTTCTTC
TRBV27	-	TRBJ1-5	-	CASSSGTLSNQPQHF	TGTGCCAGCAGTTCCGGGACTCTTAGCAATCAGCCCCAGCATTTT
TRBV5-6	-	TRBJ2-7	TRBD1	CASSPRTGRLYEQYF	TGTGCCAGCAGCCCGCGGACAGGGCGGCTTTACGAGCAGTACTTC
TRBV28	-	TRBJ1-5	-	CASSVGWGAGNQPQHF	TGTGCCAGCAGCGTCGGGTGGGGGGCAGGCAATCAGCCCCAGCATTTT
TRBV5-1	-	TRBJ2-1	-	CASSLVVSRGQFF	TGCGCCAGCAGCTTGGTGGTGTCAAGGGGGCAGTTCTTC
TRBV5-4	-	TRBJ1-1	-	CASSLRGDNTEAFF	TGTGCCAGCAGCTTAAGAGGAGATAACACTGAAGCTTTCTTT
TRBV6-5	-	TRBJ2-5	-	CASSYRPEGIQETQYF	TGTGCCAGCAGTTATAGGCCAGAGGGAATTCAAGAGACCCAGTACTTC
TRBV28	-	TRBJ2-7	-	CASRPGKAYEQYF	TGTGCCAGCAGGCCCGGGAAAGCCTACGAGCAGTACTTC
TRBV6-5	-	TRBJ1-2	-	CASSLYGAADLGYTF	TGTGCCAGCAGTTTGTACGGAGCCGCAGATCTTGGCTACACCTTC
TRBV6-5	-	TRBJ1-5	-	CASSLSLLQPQHF	TGTGCCAGCAGTCTAAGTCTATTACAGCCCCAGCATTTT
TRBV24-1	-	TRBJ2-3	TRBD1	CATSDLSTDRDRGTDTQYF	TGTGCCACCAGTGATTTATCAACCGACCGGGACAGGGGCACAGATACGCAGTATTTT
TRBV21-1	-	TRBJ2-7	-	CASSIPTGGGEQYF	TGTGCCAGCAGCATTCCGACAGGGGGGGGTGAGCAGTACTTC
TRBV5-1	-	TRBJ1-2	TRBD1	CASSDRTGAYGYTF	TGCGCCAGCAGTGACCGTACAGGGGCGTATGGCTACACCTTC
TRBV7-6	-	TRBJ1-1	-	CASSSDPGAAEAFF	TGTGCCAGCAGCTCCGATCCGGGGGCCGCTGAAGCTTTCTTT
TRBV7-9	-	TRBJ2-2	-	CASSFGTNTGELFF	TGTGCCAGCAGCTTCGGGACGAACACCGGGGAGCTGTTTTTT
TRBV5-1	-	TRBJ1-1	-	CASSLKVIGMNTEAFF	TGCGCCAGCAGCTTAAAGGTAATAGGGATGAACACTGAAGCTTTCTTT
TRBV25-1	-	TRBJ2-1	-	CASQGRTGSSYNEQFF	TGTGCCAGCCAAGGGAGGACGGGGAGCTCCTACAATGAGCAGTTCTTC
TRBV10-3	-	TRBJ1-6	TRBD1	CAIRNIDRAPLPLHF	TGTGCCATCCGTAATATCGACAGGGCCCCTTTACCCCTCCACTTT
TRBV5-1	-	TRBJ1-1	-	CASSLIPGSTEAFF	TGCGCCAGCAGCTTGATTCCCGGATCGACTGAAGCTTTCTTT
TRBV5-4	-	TRBJ1-4	-	CASSLGATNEKLFF	TGTGCCAGCAGCTTGGGTGCAACTAATGAAAAACTGTTTTTT
TRBV29-1	-	TRBJ2-7	-	CSVEARDLHEQYF	TGCAGCGTTGAAGCAAGGGACTTGCACGAGCAGTACTTC
TRBV18	-	TRBJ1-1	-	CAPSLGRNTEAFF	TGTGCCCCTTCGTTAGGGCGGAACACTGAAGCTTTCTTT
TRBV5-1	-	TRBJ1-1	TRBD1	CASSRGQANTEAFF	TGCGCCAGCAGCAGGGGACAGGCGAACACTGAAGCTTTCTTT
TRBV19	-	TRBJ1-2	-	CASNNGASSNYGYTF	TGTGCCAGTAACAATGGTGCCAGTAGCAACTATGGCTACACCTTC
TRBV14	-	TRBJ1-1	-	CASSHFGSSGTEAFF	TGTGCCAGCAGCCATTTCGGTTCTTCGGGCACTGAAGCTTTCTTT
TRBV9	-	TRBJ2-1	TRBD2	CASSVGLAYNEQFF	TGTGCCAGCAGCGTGGGACTAGCGTACAATGAGCAGTTCTTC
TRBV11-2	-	TRBJ1-2	-	CASSLELAASYGYTF	TGTGCCAGCAGCTTAGAATTGGCAGCGAGCTATGGCTACACCTTC
TRBV6-5	-	TRBJ2-7	TRBD1	CASSQMVGQGHEQYF	TGTGCCAGCAGTCAGATGGTGGGACAGGGTCACGAGCAGTACTTC
TRBV7-7	-	TRBJ1-3	-	CASSLDGPPGNTIYF	TGTGCTAGCAGCTTAGACGGGCCTCCTGGAAACACCATATATTTT
TRBV20-1	-	TRBJ1-5	-	CSARSGQPQHF	TGCAGTGCTAGATCGGGTCAGCCCCAGCATTTT
TRBV7-8	-	TRBJ1-6	-	CASSLARNSPLHF	TGTGCCAGCAGCTTAGCCAGAAATTCACCCCTCCACTTT
TRBV6-5	-	TRBJ1-1	-	CASTDDLNTEAFF	TGTGCCAGCACCGATGATCTGAACACTGAAGCTTTCTTT
TRBV7-9	-	TRBJ2-2	TRBD2	CASSRTSGGAAGELFF	TGTGCCAGCAGCCGGACTAGCGGGGGGGCAGCCGGGGAGCTGTTTTTT
TRBV29-1	-	TRBJ2-1	-	CSVEVGGGNEQFF	TGCAGCGTTGAAGTAGGGGGGGGCAATGAGCAGTTCTTC
TRBV11-2	-	TRBJ2-7	-	CASSHPVGGEQYF	TGTGCCAGCAGCCATCCGGTCGGCGGCGAGCAGTACTTC
TRBV12-3/TRBV12-4	-	TRBJ2-7	-	CASSSTGNYEQYF	TGTGCCAGCAGTTCCACAGGGAACTACGAGCAGTACTTC
TRBV6-5	-	TRBJ2-2	TRBD2	CASSRTSGFTGELFF	TGTGCCAGCAGTCGGACTAGCGGGTTCACCGGGGAGCTGTTTTTT
TRBV5-1	-	TRBJ2-5	TRBD2	CASSSGTSGRWETQYF	TGCGCCAGCAGCTCCGGGACTAGCGGGAGGTGGGAGACCCAGTACTTC